The T cell receptor (beta chain) under discussion was sequenced for a study of molecular identifiers for immune sequencing clone quantification. TCRdb redid the calling of the PCR reads with MiXCR, one entry per CDR3 protein. Of under 65,000 distinct CDR3 sequences in the sample, under 30% were seen once. This clonotype was seen only a few times. V was cut by 4 bases and J by 5 bases, with 11 bases left in between. Germline V gene sequence: CDR1 SGHAT, CDR2 FQNNGV. The CDR3 loop spans 13 amino acids. Input material: naive CD8+ T cells from blood, with Jurkat cell RNA spiked in. The sample's subset: FACS-sorted CD8+CD4-CCR7+CD45RA+ naive T cells. V gene TRBV11-2 combines with J gene TRBJ2-5; D is undetermined. The TCR sequence derives from a human donor in good health. Some libraries in this study had Jurkat cell RNA spiked in. As DNA, the CDR3 is TGTGCCAGCAGCTCCCCCGTTGGGGAGACCCAGTACTTC. This sequence encodes CASSSPVGETQYF.